These T cell receptor beta chains were read from a single sample in a study of memory CD4+ T cells and cytomegalovirus serostatus. The assay was immunoSEQ multiplex PCR, and TCRdb's table has in-frame clones only and misses some. The repertoire consists of under 50,000 clones, with just under 80% occurring once and the leading ten covering nearly 0.95%. The sample consisted of memory CD4+ T cells from blood. The receptors here all came from an adult in good health and CMV-seronegative. The CDR3 runs from the conserved cysteine through the conserved F or W. The D gene is left open where the match is weak. Clone size appears in some rows only: once, few, many, or a class for an expanded clone.

>-|TRBJ1-1|-|TRBV7-2
TGTGCCAGCAGCTACCGAAAAGGGCTTCGAGGCGCTGAAGCTTTCTTT
CASSYRKGLRGAEAFF
>-|TRBJ1-1|-|TRBV5-4
TGTGCCAGCAGCTCCCTCAGGGACACTGAAGCTTTCTTT
CASSSLRDTEAFF
>-|TRBJ2-7|-|TRBV28
TGTGCCAGCAGGACCGTTCTGGCCACGGCGGAGCAGTACTTC
CASRTVLATAEQYF
>-|TRBJ1-1|few|TRBV29-1
TGCAGCGTTGATAGGGTAGGGAACACTGAAGCTTTCTTT
CSVDRVGNTEAFF
>TRBD2|TRBJ2-5|once|TRBV28
TGTGCCAGCAATACCCTCGGGGAGGGGGAGACCCAGTACTTC
CASNTLGEGETQYF
>-|TRBJ1-6|medium-sized|TRBV28
TGTGCCAGCAGTTTACTCCTTACCAATTCACCCCTCCACTTT
CASSLLLTNSPLHF
>-|TRBJ2-3|-|TRBV10-3
TGTGCCATCAGTGAGTCGAGGGGCACAAATACGCAGTATTTT
CAISESRGTNTQYF
>-|TRBJ2-5|once|TRBV7-2
TGTGCCAGCAGCTTGTATAGTACCCAAGAGACCCAGTACTTC
CASSLYSTQETQYF
>-|TRBJ1-5|-|TRBV28
TGTGCCAGCAGTCCCCGCGGGGAGCCCCAGCATTTT
CASSPRGEPQHF
>-|TRBJ1-1|few|TRBV30
TGTGCCTGGACGGGACACCCCAACACTGAAGCTTTCTTT
CAWTGHPNTEAFF
>-|TRBJ2-2|once|TRBV2
TGTGCCAGCTCAAGGGACACCGGGGAGCTGTTTTTT
CASSRDTGELFF
>TRBD1|TRBJ1-1|-|TRBV18
TGTGCCAGCTCTCGAGGTTGGGACAGGCGGGAAGCTTTCTTT
CASSRGWDRREAFF
>TRBD1|TRBJ1-2|-|TRBV28
TGTGCCAGCAGTGCCTGGGACAGGGACTATGGCTACACCTTC
CASSAWDRDYGYTF
>-|TRBJ1-1|few|TRBV28
TGTGCCAGCTTCGTAGGTGGGAACACTGAAGCTTTCTTT
CASFVGGNTEAFF
>-|TRBJ2-5|-|TRBV28
TGTGCCAGCAGCCCGGGGGAACGAGAGACCCAGTACTTC
CASSPGERETQYF
>TRBD1|TRBJ1-2|-|TRBV4-2
TGTGCCAGCAGCCAAGGGTTAACCGAGGACAGGGTCATAGGCACCTTC
CASSQGLTEDRVIGTF
>TRBD1|TRBJ1-5|-|TRBV29-1
TGCAGCGTCTCCAGGGGGAGCAATCAGCCCCAGCATTTT
CSVSRGSNQPQHF
>-|TRBJ1-4|-|TRBV19
TGTGCCAGTAGAGGGACGGGGGATGAAAAACTGTTTTTT
CASRGTGDEKLFF
>-|TRBJ1-6|-|TRBV5-4
TGTGCCAGCAGCTTCGTTTCGGATTCACCCCTCCACTTT
CASSFVSDSPLHF
>TRBD1|TRBJ2-3|-|TRBV5-1
TGCGCCAGCAGCTTGGAACAGGGGGATGCTGGAGATACGCAGTATTTT
CASSLEQGDAGDTQYF
>-|TRBJ1-6|-|TRBV28
TGTGCCACCGAGGGGCCCCTGTTAGGACCCCTCCACTTT
CATEGPLLGPLHF
>-|TRBJ2-7|-|TRBV2
TGTGCCAGCAGCGTCCCGGGAGCCCGATACGAGCAGTACTTC
CASSVPGARYEQYF
>-|TRBJ1-5|medium-sized|TRBV5-1
TGCGCCAGCAGCTTGCACGGAACTGGCAATCAGCCCCAGCATTTT
CASSLHGTGNQPQHF
>-|TRBJ1-5|-|TRBV30
TGTGCCTGGAGTGTACAGAGCAATCAGCCCCAGCATTTT
CAWSVQSNQPQHF
>-|TRBJ2-5|-|TRBV7-6
TGTGCCAGCAGCCCTAGGGGGACCAGAGGGGTGGAGACCCAGTACTTC
CASSPRGTRGVETQYF
>-|TRBJ1-6|-|TRBV30
TGTGCCTGGGGGCAGGGAAGGGATTCACCCCTCCACTTT
CAWGQGRDSPLHF
>-|TRBJ1-1|-|TRBV7-9
TGTGCCAGCAGCCCTCCTAACGGGAACACTGAAGCTTTCTTT
CASSPPNGNTEAFF
>TRBD1|TRBJ1-1|-|TRBV10-3
TGTGCCATCAGTGAGCCTAAAACAGGGGGCACTGAAGCTTTCTTT
CAISEPKTGGTEAFF
>-|TRBJ1-6|once|TRBV19
TGTGCCAGTGGAGGCAGACTAGATTCACCCCTCCACTTT
CASGGRLDSPLHF
>-|TRBJ1-3|-|TRBV7-2
TGTGCCAGCAGCTTAGAACACGTCTCTGGAAACACCATATATTTT
CASSLEHVSGNTIYF
>-|TRBJ2-3|-|TRBV5-1
TGCGCCAGCAGCTTGGAATCCGCGGGGAGCACAGATACGCAGTATTTT
CASSLESAGSTDTQYF
>-|TRBJ1-2|-|TRBV15
TGTGCCACCCACAGCCGCGGTGACCACTATGGCTACACCTTC
CATHSRGDHYGYTF
>-|TRBJ2-7|-|TRBV6-5
TGTGCCAGCAGCCCAGGGGTCCCGTTCTCCTACGAGCAGTACTTC
CASSPGVPFSYEQYF
>-|TRBJ1-1|once|TRBV4-3
TGCGCCAGCAGCCCCTCCAGGGCGAGGACTGAAGCTTTCTTT
CASSPSRARTEAFF
>-|TRBJ1-1|-|TRBV28
TGTGCCAGCGGGGGCCCACCTGAAGCTTTCTTT
CASGGPPEAFF
>TRBD1|TRBJ2-1|-|TRBV7-3
TGTGCCAGCAGCCAAGGACAGGGAATTAGGAATGAGCAGTTCTTC
CASSQGQGIRNEQFF